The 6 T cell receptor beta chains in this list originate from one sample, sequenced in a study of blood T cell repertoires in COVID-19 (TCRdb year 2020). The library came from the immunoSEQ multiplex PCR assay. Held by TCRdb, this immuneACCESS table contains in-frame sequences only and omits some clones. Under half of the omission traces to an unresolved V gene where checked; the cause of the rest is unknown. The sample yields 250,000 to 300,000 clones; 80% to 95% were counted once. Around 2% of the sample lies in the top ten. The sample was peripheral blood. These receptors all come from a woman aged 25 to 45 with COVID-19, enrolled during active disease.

The CDR3 sequence: CASSPRQGRSSEAFF. CDR3 DNA sequence: TGTGCCAGCAGCCCTCGACAGGGGAGAAGCTCTGAAGCTTTCTTT. This chain connects TRBV5-4 to TRBJ1-1; 8 bases are shared with TRBD1. V trimming: 4 bases; J trimming: 6 bases; junction bases outside the gene matches: 11. The CDR3 totals 15 residues. Germline CDR1 is SGHNT and CDR2 is YYREEE (reference sequence).

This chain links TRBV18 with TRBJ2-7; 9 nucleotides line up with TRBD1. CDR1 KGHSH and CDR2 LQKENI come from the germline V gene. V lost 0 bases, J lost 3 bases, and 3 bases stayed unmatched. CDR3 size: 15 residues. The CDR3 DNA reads TGTGCCAGCTCACCACCGGGACAGGGTTTCTACGAGCAGTACTTC. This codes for CASSPPGQGFYEQYF.

CDR3 loop: CASSLRTGGLGSPLHF. The DNA for the CDR3 is TGCGCCAGCAGCTTGCGGACAGGAGGGCTCGGTTCACCCCTCCACTTT. The chain carries TRBV5-1 and TRBJ1-6; 7 nucleotides align to TRBD1. Per the germline V gene, CDR1 is SGHRS and CDR2 is YFSETQ. This CDR3 is 16 amino acids long. V shed 1 base and J 9 bases; nucleotides not matched to a gene: 10.

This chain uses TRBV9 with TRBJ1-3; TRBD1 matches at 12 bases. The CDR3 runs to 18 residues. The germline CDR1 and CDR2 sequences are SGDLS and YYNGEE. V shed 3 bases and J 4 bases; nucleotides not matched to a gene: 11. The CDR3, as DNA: TGTGCCAGCAGCGCCTACGGGGACAGGGGGCATGGAGGAAACACCATATATTTT. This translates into CASSAYGDRGHGGNTIYF.

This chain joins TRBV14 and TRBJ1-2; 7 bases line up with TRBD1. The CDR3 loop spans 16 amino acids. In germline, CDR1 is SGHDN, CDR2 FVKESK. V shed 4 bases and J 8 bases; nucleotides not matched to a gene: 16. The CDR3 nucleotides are TGTGCCAGCAGCCGCGAGACAGGGACAAAAGGGGGAGGCTACACCTTC. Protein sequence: CASSRETGTKGGGYTF.

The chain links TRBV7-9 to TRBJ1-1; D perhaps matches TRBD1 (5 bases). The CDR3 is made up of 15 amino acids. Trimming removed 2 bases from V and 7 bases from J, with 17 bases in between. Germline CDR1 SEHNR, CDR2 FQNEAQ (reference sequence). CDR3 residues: CASSLSIGASNEAFF. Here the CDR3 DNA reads TGTGCCAGCAGCTTAAGCATTGGGGCATCAAATGAAGCTTTCTTT.